Detailed here is one T cell receptor (beta chain). Here immunoSEQ multiplex PCR was the method, and the copy in TCRdb shows in-frame clones only, minus some. The sample contains some 160,000 clones, under 90% of which appear only once. This sample was included in a study of blood T cell repertoires in COVID-19. The V gene lost 5 bases and the J gene lost 4 bases, with 24 bases spanning the gap. CDR1 is LGHDT and CDR2 is YNNKEL in the germline V gene (reference sequence). The CDR3 length is 18 residues. The sequenced sample was PBMCs or T cells enriched from blood (not recorded which). The chain links TRBV3-1 (or the pseudogene TRBV3-2) to TRBJ2-1; the D gene is possibly TRBD2 (5 bases). The receptor comes from a woman between 50 and 59 years old who had recovered from COVID-19. CDR3 nucleotides: TGTGCCAGCAGCTCTCGCGGACTTTCCCCCTCCCCATACAATGAGCAGTTCTTC. Translating it yields CASSSRGLSPSPYNEQFF.